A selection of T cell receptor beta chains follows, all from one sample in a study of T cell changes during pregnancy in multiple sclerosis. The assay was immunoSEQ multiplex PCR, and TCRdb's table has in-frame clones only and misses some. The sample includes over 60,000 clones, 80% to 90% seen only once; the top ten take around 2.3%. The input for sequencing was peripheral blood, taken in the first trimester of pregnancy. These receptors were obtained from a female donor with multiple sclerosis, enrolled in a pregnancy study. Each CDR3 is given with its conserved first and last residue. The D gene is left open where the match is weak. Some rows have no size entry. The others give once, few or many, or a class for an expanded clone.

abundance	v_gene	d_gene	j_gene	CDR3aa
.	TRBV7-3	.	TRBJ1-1	CASSSTGMDTEAFF
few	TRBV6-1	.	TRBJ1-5	CASSERGRGYQPQHF
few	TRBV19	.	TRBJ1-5	CASSYSNQPQHF
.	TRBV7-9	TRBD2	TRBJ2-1	CASSLGGLAGYNEQFF
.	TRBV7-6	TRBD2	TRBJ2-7	CASSFSSGSFYEQYF
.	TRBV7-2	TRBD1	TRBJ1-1	CASSLSSGTGLLEAFF
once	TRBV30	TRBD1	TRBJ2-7	CAWNNPRGRWPEQYF
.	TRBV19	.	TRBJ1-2	CASRGRGANYGYTF
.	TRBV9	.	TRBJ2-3	CASSVEGISTDTQYF
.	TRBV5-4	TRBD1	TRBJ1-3	CASSLTGGIPGNTIYF
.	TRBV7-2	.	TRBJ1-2	CASSSGTGSYGYTF
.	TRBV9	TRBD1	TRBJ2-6	CASSGSRDRSDSGANVLTF
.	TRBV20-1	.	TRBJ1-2	CSATGDYGYTF
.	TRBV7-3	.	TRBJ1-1	CASSLTPGTNTEAFF
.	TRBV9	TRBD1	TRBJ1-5	CASSARGLAEGNQPQHF
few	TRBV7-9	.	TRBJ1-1	CASSLDRGATEAFF
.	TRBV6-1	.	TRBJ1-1	CASLQTFTEAFF
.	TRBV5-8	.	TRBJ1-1	CASSFRGTEAFF
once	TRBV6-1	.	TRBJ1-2	CASSPTYTGPGGYTF
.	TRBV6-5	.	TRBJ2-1	CASSTLAFGYNEQFF
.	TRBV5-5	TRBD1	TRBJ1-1	CASSSGQGASVPEAFF
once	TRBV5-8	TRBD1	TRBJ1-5	CASSTDRVQPQHF
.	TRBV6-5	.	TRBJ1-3	CASSPRTVSGNTIYF
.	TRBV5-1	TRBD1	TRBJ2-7	CASSLGTGNYEQYF
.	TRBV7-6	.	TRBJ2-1	CASSSGSSYNEQFF
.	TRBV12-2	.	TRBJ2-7	CASRLEGGSRDEQYF
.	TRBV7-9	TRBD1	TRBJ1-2	CASSFGQGEGFGYTF
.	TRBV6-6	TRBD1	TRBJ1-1	CASSNYRGAFF
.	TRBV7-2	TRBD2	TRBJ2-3	CASSRYGGRASDTQYF
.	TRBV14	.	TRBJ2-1	CASSRDLVAEQFF
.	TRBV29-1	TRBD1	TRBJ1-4	CSVDQGGDEKLFF
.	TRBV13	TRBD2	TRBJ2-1	CASSFDEASGRQQFF
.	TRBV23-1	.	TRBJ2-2	CASRGGGAGELFF
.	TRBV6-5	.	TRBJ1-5	CASRRGGRDDQPQHF
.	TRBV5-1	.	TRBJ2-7	CASSFRGQGYEQYF
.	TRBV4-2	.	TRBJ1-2	CASSQVGTGRYGYTF
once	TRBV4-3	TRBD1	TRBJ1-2	CASTPGQGNYGYTF
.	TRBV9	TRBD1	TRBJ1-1	CASSAGGDYTEAFF
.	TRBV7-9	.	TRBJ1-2	CASSLTPPGQWSYGYTF
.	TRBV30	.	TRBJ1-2	CACHYARGYTF
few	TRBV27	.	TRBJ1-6	CIGSPLHF
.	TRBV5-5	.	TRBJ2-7	CASSWLYEQYF
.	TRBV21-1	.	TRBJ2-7	CASSKLSSEECEQYF
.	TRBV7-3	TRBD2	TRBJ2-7	CASSEGLAGEQYF
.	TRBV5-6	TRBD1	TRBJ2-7	CASSVPDRDKGQYF
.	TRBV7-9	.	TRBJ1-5	CASSFQGDQPQHF
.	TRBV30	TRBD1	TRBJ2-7	CARSTGAYEQYF
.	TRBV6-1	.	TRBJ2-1	CASSERRDNEQFF